These 29 T cell receptor beta chains share one sample of origin, sequenced in a study of long-term antiretroviral therapy in people with HIV. The libraries were made with immunoSEQ v3.0 at survey level. Method: immunoSEQ multiplex PCR; TCRdb's copy keeps in-frame clones and lacks some. The profile shows under 45,000 clones, more than 75% of them singletons. Material: unsorted PBMCs, obtained 2.7 to 2.9 years before starting antiretroviral therapy. Every receptor here comes from a woman aged 30 to 39 with HIV.

The chain uses TRBV21-1 and TRBJ2-7; TRBD1 reflects the table's D call only, with no check against the DNA. TRBV21-1 has pseudogene status. The CDR3 consists of 15 residues. This chain's CDR3 is CASSLRQVPSNEQYV. In DNA form, the CDR3 reads TGTGCCAGCAGCCTCAGACAGGTCCCGTCGAACGAGCAGTACGTC.

This sequence joins TRBV14 and TRBJ1-2; TRBD1 is a possible D gene (6 bases). V was cut by 4 bases and J by 2 bases, with 17 bases left in between. The CDR3 loop spans 16 amino acids. Germline values: CDR1 SGHDN, CDR2 FVKESK. The DNA of the CDR3 is TGTGCCAGCAGCCCTTTGGGACATTCGGGGAACTATGGCTACACCTTC. Translation gives CASSPLGHSGNYGYTF.

The genes are TRBV30 and TRBJ1-6, with TRBD1 matching over 9 bases. This CDR3 has 18 residues. Germline V CDR1 and CDR2: GTSNPN, SVGIG (reference sequence). V lost 4 bases and J lost 10; bases outside the gene matches: 20. CDR3 loop: CAWMHRGLTGGKGSPLHF. Written as DNA, the CDR3 is TGTGCCTGGATGCACAGGGGGCTAACGGGGGGGAAAGGATCACCCCTCCACTTT.

The chain joins TRBV7-6 to TRBJ2-5; 8 bases align to TRBD1. The CDR3 runs 14 residues. Germline V lookup: CDR1 SGHVS, CDR2 FNYEAQ. The V segment lost 0 bases and the J segment 5 bases; nucleotides outside the gene matches: 2. CDR3 coding DNA: TGTGCCAGCAGCTTAGCGACAGGGGACGAGACCCAGTACTTC. It translates to CASSLATGDETQYF.

This chain connects TRBV5-1 to TRBJ2-7; D may be TRBD2 (6 bases). The V gene lost 1 base and the J gene lost 0 bases, with 14 bases spanning the gap. The CDR3 totals 16 residues. Germline V gene lookup returns CDR1 SGHRS and CDR2 YFSETQ. CDR3 sequence reads: CASSLNGGVNSYEQYV. The CDR3 nucleotides are TGCGCCAGCAGCTTGAACGGGGGTGTAAACTCCTACGAGCAGTACGTC.

This clone has only a few counts. This sequence joins TRBV27 and TRBJ2-7; D not certain. Germline V gene sequence: CDR1 MNHEY, CDR2 SMNVEV (reference sequence). The CDR3 is 15 residues long. The ends were cut back, 5 bases at V and 6 bases at J, with 20 bases in the middle. CDR3 DNA sequence: TGTGCCAGCAGTCTGGGGTCGGCAGCCTCGAGCGAGCAGTACTTC. Residues: CASSLGSAASSEQYF.

CDR3: CASSRPRGPGEAFF. In nucleotides, the CDR3 is TGTGCCAGCAGTAGGCCTAGGGGGCCAGGAGAAGCTTTCTTT. The chain carries TRBV2 and TRBJ1-1; 7 bases fit TRBD1. The CDR3 sequence is 14 residues long. V shed 5 bases and J 8 bases; nucleotides not matched to a gene: 11. From germline, CDR1 is SNHLY and CDR2 FYNNEI. The entire variable domain, with the rest obtained from reference TRBV2 and TRBJ1-1, is as follows: EPEVTQTPSHQVTQMGQEVILRCVPISNHLYFYWYRQILGQKVEFLVSFYNNEISEKSEIFDDQFSVERPDGSNFTLKIRSTKLEDSAMYFCASSRPRGPGEAFFGQGTRLTVV.

The chain carries TRBV7-2 and TRBJ1-5; D unresolved. The germline V gene encodes CDR1 SGHTA and CDR2 FQGNSA. This CDR3 comprises 15 residues. Trimming left V 1 base short and J 5 bases short, with 12 bases between. The CDR3 protein is CASSLGGRRDQPQHF. The CDR3 DNA is TGTGCCAGCAGCTTAGGCGGAAGGCGGGATCAGCCCCAGCATTTT.

This clone has just a few counts. V is TRBV6-1 and J is TRBJ1-3; D is perhaps TRBD1 (5 bases). The CDR3 spans 15 residues. The ends were cut back, 4 bases at V and 0 bases at J, with 10 bases in the middle. The germline V gene has CDR1 MNHNS and CDR2 SASEGT. The CDR3 region is CASSARDYSGNTIYF. Written as DNA, the CDR3 is TGTGCCAGCAGTGCACGGGACTACTCTGGAAACACCATATATTTT.

J is TRBJ2-5 and V is TRBV14; D ambiguous. Germline V gene data show CDR1 as SGHDN and CDR2 as FVKESK. With 4 bases removed from V and 5 bases from J, the gap between germline ends came to 8 bases. The CDR3 runs to 12 residues. The CDR3: CASSLLGETQYF. As DNA, the CDR3 is TGTGCCAGCAGCCTTCTGGGGGAGACCCAGTACTTC. Looking up the rest from reference TRBV14 and TRBJ2-5 gives the full variable domain: EAGVTQFPSHSVIEKGQTVTLRCDPISGHDNLYWYRRVMGKEIKFLLHFVKESKQDESGMPNNRFLAERTGGTYSTLKVQPAELEDSGVYFCASSLLGETQYFGPGTRLLVL.

This clone was seen a few times. This chain links TRBV27 with TRBJ2-3; perhaps TRBD1 as D (7 bases). This CDR3 region has 15 residues. Germline V gene sequence: CDR1 MNHEY, CDR2 SMNVEV (reference sequence). V lost 8 bases, J lost 6 bases, and 21 bases lay in between. The chain's CDR3 is CASRGTVDGFDTQYF. Written as DNA, the CDR3 is TGTGCCAGCCGCGGGACAGTCGACGGGTTTGATACGCAGTATTTT.

The gene calls are TRBV5-6 and TRBJ2-3; 9 bases agree with TRBD1. V shed 0 bases, J shed 4 bases, and the junction held 6 bases outside the gene matches. In germline, CDR1 is SGHDT, CDR2 YYEEEE. This CDR3 region has 16 residues. Written as DNA, the CDR3 is TGTGCCAGCAGCTTGGAACAGGGGGCTGGTCCAGATACGCAGTATTTT. Its translation is CASSLEQGAGPDTQYF.

DNA for the CDR3: TGTGCCAGCAGTGAACCGGGACAGGCTACATATGGCTACACCTTC. Translated: CASSEPGQATYGYTF. V and J are TRBV6-1 and TRBJ1-2; 8 bases align to TRBD1. Germline V gives CDR1 MNHNS, CDR2 SASEGT. This CDR3 is 15 amino acids long. V lost 2 bases to trimming and J lost 5 bases; unmatched junction nucleotides: 7.

CDR3 DNA sequence: TGTGCCAGCAGCTTATGGCGGGGGGGAAACACAGATACGCAGTATTTT. The encoded protein is CASSLWRGGNTDTQYF. The chain links TRBV11-1 to TRBJ2-3, with TRBD2 identical over 9 bases. Germline V gives CDR1 SGHAT, CDR2 FQDESV (reference sequence). The CDR3 totals 16 residues. With V trimmed by 2 bases and J by 2 bases, 5 bases remained unmatched.

The rearrangement links TRBV5-1 to TRBJ2-2; D is uncertain. The ends were cut back, 4 bases at V and 3 bases at J, with 10 bases in the middle. Germline lookup yields CDR1 SGHRS and CDR2 YFSETQ. CDR3 length: 14 amino acids. The CDR3 loop reads CASSLWMDTGELFF. The CDR3 region has the DNA TGCGCCAGCAGCCTGTGGATGGACACCGGGGAGCTGTTTTTT.

The chain combines TRBV19 with TRBJ1-5, with D unresolved. This CDR3 spans 14 amino acids. V was pared by 3 bases and J by 0 bases, with 6 bases between. Germline lookup yields CDR1 LNHDA and CDR2 SQIVND (reference sequence). The CDR3 DNA reads TGTGCCAGTAGTATTAATCATAGCAATCAGCCCCAGCATTTT. Translating it yields CASSINHSNQPQHF.

This chain joins TRBV5-4 and TRBJ1-1, with a possible D match to TRBD1 (6 bases). The length of the CDR3 is 12 residues. CDR1 and CDR2 (germline): SGHNT, YYREEE (reference sequence). The V end was cut by 7 bases, the J end by 6 bases, with 13 bases between. The CDR3 bases are TGTGCCAGCGGGTTTCCAGGGGCTGAAGCTTTCTTT. This encodes CASGFPGAEAFF.

The chain links TRBV29-1 to TRBJ2-7, with D hard to call. The CDR3 spans 9 residues. CDR1 and CDR2 from the germline V gene are SQVTM and ANQGSEA. V was cut by 6 bases and J by 5 bases, with 5 bases left in between. CDR3 DNA: TGCAGCGTCGCAGACGAGCAGTACGTC. Translated, it gives CSVADEQYV.

This clone was observed a single time. The chain links TRBV6-1 to TRBJ1-5; TRBD1 matches 8 bases. This CDR3 has 13 amino acids. Germline trimming cut 6 bases from V and 6 bases from J; bases unmatched to any gene: 4. The germline V gene has CDR1 MNHNS and CDR2 SASEGT. CDR3 in DNA: TGTGCCAGCAGGGTACAGGGGGGTCAGCCCCAGCATTTT. Translated: CASRVQGGQPQHF.

The chain combines TRBV18 with TRBJ2-1; D may correspond to TRBD1 or TRBD2 (5 bases each). V was shortened by 2 bases and J by 4 bases, with 15 bases between the two germline ends. The germline V gene encodes CDR1 KGHSH and CDR2 LQKENI. This CDR3 comprises 16 residues. Here the CDR3 reads CASSPWLGTQYNEQFF. For the CDR3, the DNA is TGTGCCAGCTCACCATGGTTGGGGACCCAATACAATGAGCAGTTCTTC.

The genes are TRBV9 and TRBJ2-1, with 13 bases lining up with TRBD2. Germline trimming cut 3 bases from V and 16 bases from J; bases unmatched to any gene: 10. Per the germline V gene, CDR1 is SGDLS and CDR2 is YYNGEE. The CDR3 totals 14 residues. This chain's CDR3 is CASSALTSGGVVFF. In DNA form, the CDR3 reads TGTGCCAGCAGCGCATTAACTAGCGGGGGGGTGGTTTTCTTC.

This chain links TRBV5-1 with TRBJ2-5; TRBD2 matches at 13 bases. CDR1 and CDR2 (germline): SGHRS, YFSETQ. V lost 3 bases and J lost 2; bases outside the gene matches: 7. This CDR3 region has 17 residues. The CDR3 here is CASSSRTSGGTQETQYF. Here the CDR3 DNA reads TGCGCCAGCAGCTCAAGGACTAGCGGGGGAACTCAAGAGACCCAGTACTTC. The variable domain in full, completed from reference TRBV5-1 and TRBJ2-5, reads KAGVTQTPRYLIKTRGQQVTLSCSPISGHRSVSWYQQTPGQGLQFLFEYFSETQRNKGNFPGRFSGRQFSNSRSEMNVSTLELGDSALYLCASSSRTSGGTQETQYFGPGTRLLVL.

This clone showed up just once. The chain uses TRBV9 and TRBJ2-3; 10 bases align to TRBD1. CDR3 length equals 15 residues. Losses at the gene ends were 3 bases for V and 6 bases for J; bases not matched to a gene: 7. Germline V gives CDR1 SGDLS, CDR2 YYNGEE. The CDR3 loop reads CASSGQGASRDTQYF. In nucleotides, the CDR3 is TGTGCCAGCAGCGGACAGGGGGCGAGTCGGGATACGCAGTATTTT.

Details on this clone: This sample includes further DNA sequences coding for the same CDR3. The chain couples TRBV15 to TRBJ2-3; D remains unclear. This CDR3 contains 12 residues. With 0 bases removed from V and 2 bases from J, the gap between germline ends came to 0 bases. Germline assignment: CDR1 LNHNV and CDR2 YYDKDF (reference sequence). CDR3 in amino acids: CATSRDTDTQYF. The DNA for the CDR3 is TGTGCCACCAGCAGAGACACAGATACGCAGTATTTT. Variable domain in full (rest from reference TRBV15 and TRBJ2-3): DAMVIQNPRYQVTQFGKPVTLSCSQTLNHNVMYWYQQKSSQAPKLLFHYYDKDFNNEADTPDNFQSRRPNTSFCFLDIRSPGLGDTAMYLCATSRDTDTQYFGPGTRLTVL.

This rearrangement joins TRBV7-2 to TRBJ1-2; 10 bases fit TRBD1. The CDR3 consists of 15 residues. CDR1 and CDR2 from the germline V gene are SGHTA and FQGNSA. The V and J ends lost 2 bases and 5 bases, in that order; junction bases with no gene match: 5. The CDR3 DNA sequence: TGTGCCAGCAGCTTATCCCCGGGACAGGGGTATGGCTACACCTTC. This gives the protein CASSLSPGQGYGYTF.

This clone was seen only once. The genes are TRBV18 and TRBJ2-2; 9 bases fit TRBD1. The CDR3 spans 15 residues. Unmatched junction bases numbered 6, after V lost 5 bases and J lost 5 bases. Germline assignment: CDR1 KGHSH and CDR2 LQKENI. The CDR3 DNA sequence: TGTGCCAGCTCATCCGGGACAGGGCGGACCGGGGAGCTGTTTTTT. Protein sequence: CASSSGTGRTGELFF.

This clone has a single count. The genes are TRBV28 and TRBJ2-3; 10 nucleotides match TRBD2. CDR3 length: 14 amino acids. The germline V gene encodes CDR1 MDHEN and CDR2 SYDVKM. V lost 5 bases and J lost 6; bases outside the gene matches: 5. The CDR3 is CASSTTSGADTQYF. CDR3 in DNA: TGTGCCAGCAGTACTACTAGCGGGGCGGATACGCAGTATTTT.

In its sample, this clone was seen once. The chain joins TRBV19 to TRBJ1-1, with D hard to call. The V gene lost 4 bases and the J gene lost 5 bases, with 8 bases spanning the gap. Germline CDR1 and CDR2: LNHDA and SQIVND (reference sequence). CDR3 length equals 12 residues. This CDR3 reads CASSRGITEAFF. CDR3 nucleotide sequence: TGTGCCAGTAGTAGAGGGATTACTGAAGCTTTCTTT.

In DNA form, the CDR3 reads TGCGCCAGCAGCTTAGGAGGAGGGGGCCTCTACAATGAGCAGTTCTTC. Amino acid sequence: CASSLGGGGLYNEQFF. This rearrangement joins TRBV5-1 to TRBJ2-1; D may be TRBD1 (7 bases). Germline V gene sequence: CDR1 SGHRS, CDR2 YFSETQ. The V end was cut by 2 bases, the J end by 3 bases, with 15 bases between. The CDR3 extends over 16 amino acids.